The sequence of this T cell receptor beta chain was determined in a study of T-cell reconstitution after alpha-beta-depleted transplantation in children. Germline CDR1 reads DFQATT; CDR2 reads SNEGSKA (reference sequence). With 3 bases removed from V and 6 bases from J, the gap between germline ends came to 9 bases. This CDR3 is built from 12 residues. Molecular barcoding with unique molecular identifiers was used for the TCRbeta library. TCRdb re-analysed the PCR reads in MiXCR, keeping a single row per CDR3 protein. The sample yields 130,000 or so distinct CDR3 sequences, 8.5% to 10% seen once. This clonotype was observed a few times.

Material: PBMCs, mostly from graft donor cells, obtained 180 days after TCRalphabeta/CD19-depleted stem cell transplant. The chain has TRBV20-1 and TRBJ1-5; unclear D gene. This TCR derives from a girl under three years old who had a stem cell transplant for combined immunodeficiency, so the T cells may come from the graft donor. The DNA of the CDR3 is TGCAGTGCTAGGCGCCGGGCTCAGCCCCAGCATTTT. Protein sequence: CSARRRAQPQHF.